A single sample is the source of the 24 T cell receptor beta chains below, sequenced in a study of brain T cells in children with intractable seizures (dated by TCRdb to the early 2020s). The library was generated by the immunoSEQ multiplex PCR assay. Drawn from immuneACCESS, this table holds only the in-frame rearrangements with V and J called that TCRdb kept. Clones are partly lost; checked studies trace under half to an unresolved V gene and leave the rest unexplained. For this sample the table gives about 80,000 clones, of which under 95% were detected only once. The top ten constitute about 24% of the sample. The sample's time point label is to be understood as: resected brain tissue, or blood drawn just prior to surgery. The sample in question was peripheral blood, obtained at surgery. The receptor source for this set is a girl between 2 and 10 years old with Rasmussen encephalitis and intractable seizures.

The V and J genes are TRBV27 and TRBJ2-7; TRBD1 agrees at 8 bases. CDR3 length equals 16 residues. Germline V gene sequence: CDR1 MNHEY, CDR2 SMNVEV (reference sequence). Trimming at V came to 3 bases and at J to 4 bases, leaving 11 bases not matched to a gene. CDR3 DNA: TGTGCCAGCAGTTTGGGCCCCCCAGGGGGCACGTACGAGCAGTACTTC. It specifies CASSLGPPGGTYEQYF.

V is TRBV27 and J is TRBJ2-3; no definite D call. V dropped 5 bases and J dropped 4 bases, with 7 bases sitting between them. This CDR3 is 12 amino acids long. CDR1 and CDR2 from the germline V gene are MNHEY and SMNVEV (reference sequence). CDR3 nucleotides: TGTGCCAGCAGTCACATCCCAGATACGCAGTATTTT. Protein sequence: CASSHIPDTQYF.

This sequence joins TRBV19 and TRBJ1-5; 7 bases line up with TRBD1. The CDR3 has 14 amino acids. V was pared by 4 bases and J by 5 bases, with 5 bases of the junction left unmatched. CDR1 and CDR2 (germline): LNHDA, SQIVND (reference sequence). CDR3 nucleotides: TGTGCCAGTAGTAAGACAGGGAAGGATCAGCCCCAGCATTTT. Translation: CASSKTGKDQPQHF. The full variable domain, its missing parts supplied by reference TRBV19 and TRBJ1-5, is DGGITQSPKYLFRKEGQNVTLSCEQNLNHDAMYWYRQDPGQGLRLIYYSQIVNDFQKGDIAEGYSVSREKKESFPLTVTSAQKNPTAFYLCASSKTGKDQPQHFGDGTRLSIL.

The chain joins TRBV6-4 to TRBJ2-7, with D possibly being TRBD1 (7 bases). Per the germline V gene, CDR1 is MRHNA and CDR2 is SNTAGT. V was shortened by 8 bases and J by 1 base, with 21 bases between the two germline ends. The CDR3 extends over 16 amino acids. The CDR3 loop is CASEPPRGALSYEQYF. For the CDR3, the DNA is TGTGCCAGCGAACCCCCCAGGGGGGCCTTATCCTACGAGCAGTACTTC.

The chain joins TRBV5-4 to TRBJ1-6; weak D call: TRBD1 (5 bases). The V end was cut by 6 bases, the J end by 7 bases, with 14 bases between. The germline CDR1 and CDR2 sequences are SGHNT and YYREEE (reference sequence). This CDR3 has 14 residues. DNA for the CDR3: TGTGCCAGCAAGGGTGAGGGACCGAATTCACCCCTCCACTTT. Amino acids: CASKGEGPNSPLHF. Using reference TRBV5-4 and TRBJ1-6 for the parts outside the CDR3, the full variable domain is ETGVTQSPTHLIKTRGQQVTLRCSSQSGHNTVSWYQQALGQGPQFIFQYYREEENGRGNFPPRFSGLQFPNYSSELNVNALELDDSALYLCASKGEGPNSPLHFGNGTRLTVT.

The chain has TRBV4-1 and TRBJ2-7; TRBD1 aligns across 9 bases. CDR3 length equals 16 residues. Losses at the gene ends were 4 bases for V and 1 base for J; bases not matched to a gene: 8. Germline CDR1 is MGHRA and CDR2 is YSYEKL. The CDR3 spells CASSLSPGQGSYEQYF. DNA of the CDR3: TGCGCCAGCAGCCTCTCACCGGGACAGGGATCCTACGAGCAGTACTTC.

The chain recombines TRBV2 with TRBJ2-1; a possible D gene is TRBD2 (7 bases). The CDR3 covers 14 residues. Germline lookup yields CDR1 SNHLY and CDR2 FYNNEI. Between the trimmed V and J ends, which lost 6 bases and 7 bases, there was a span of 16 bases. CDR3: CASRGGPGKNEQFF. CDR3 nucleotides: TGTGCCAGCAGGGGGGGGCCAGGGAAAAATGAGCAGTTCTTC. Complete variable domain (other parts from reference TRBV2 and TRBJ2-1): EPEVTQTPSHQVTQMGQEVILRCVPISNHLYFYWYRQILGQKVEFLVSFYNNEISEKSEIFDDQFSVERPDGSNFTLKIRSTKLEDSAMYFCASRGGPGKNEQFFGPGTRLTVL.

The rearrangement joins TRBV27 to TRBJ2-1; no reliable D call. Germline V lookup: CDR1 MNHEY, CDR2 SMNVEV (reference sequence). Trimming stripped 5 bases from V and 10 bases from J, with 15 bases between. CDR3 length: 13 residues. The CDR3 nucleotides are TGTGCCAGCAGTAGGGAACCACCCCGGGAGCAGTTCTTC. Translation: CASSREPPREQFF.

This clone was recorded only once. This CDR3 reads CASSVLSFGDRGEAFF. Written as DNA, the CDR3 is TGTGCCAGCAGCGTATTAAGCTTTGGGGACAGAGGGGAAGCTTTCTTT. J is TRBJ1-1 and V is TRBV9; 7 nucleotides align to TRBD1. Germline V gene sequence: CDR1 SGDLS, CDR2 YYNGEE. The CDR3 runs 16 residues. Unmatched junction bases numbered 14, after V lost 1 base and J lost 8 bases.

V gene TRBV4-1 combines with J gene TRBJ2-7; TRBD2 might be the D (5 bases). This CDR3 contains 15 residues. Trimming stripped 3 bases from V and 2 bases from J, with 14 bases between. Germline-derived CDR1 and CDR2 are MGHRA and YSYEKL. The DNA for the CDR3 is TGCGCCAGCAGCCACAGTTCGAGCGGAGCCTACGAGCAGTACTTC. Residues: CASSHSSSGAYEQYF.

This clone is medium-sized within its sample. Other nucleotide sequences from this sample produce the same CDR3. This chain connects TRBV6-5 to TRBJ1-1, with a tentative D call TRBD1 (6 bases). Trimming removed 6 bases at V and 1 base at J, with 12 bases between. Germline lookup yields CDR1 MNHEY and CDR2 SVGAGI. This CDR3 spans 14 amino acids. CDR3 loop: CASSLVGGNTEAFF. The CDR3 bases are TGTGCCAGCAGCCTCGTAGGGGGGAACACTGAAGCTTTCTTT.

The chain links TRBV2 to TRBJ2-3; 9 bases are a match to TRBD2. CDR1 SNHLY and CDR2 FYNNEI come from the germline V gene. The length of the CDR3 is 15 residues. V shed 5 bases and J 5 bases; nucleotides not matched to a gene: 8. The CDR3 protein is CASSTLAGTGDTQYF. The CDR3 DNA is TGTGCCAGCAGTACTCTAGCGGGAACCGGAGATACGCAGTATTTT.

The chain carries TRBV5-5 and TRBJ1-5; D ambiguous. This CDR3 spans 13 amino acids. Looked up from germline, CDR1 is SGHKS and CDR2 is YYEKEE (reference sequence). With 3 bases removed from V and 4 bases from J, the gap between germline ends came to 8 bases. CDR3 sequence: CASSSGGNQPQHF. The CDR3 DNA sequence: TGTGCCAGCAGCTCGGGCGGGAATCAGCCCCAGCATTTT. The full variable domain, in which reference TRBV5-5 and TRBJ1-5 provide the parts outside the CDR3, is DAGVTQSPTHLIKTRGQQVTLRCSPISGHKSVSWYQQVLGQGPQFIFQYYEKEERGRGNFPDRFSARQFPNYSSELNVNALLLGDSALYLCASSSGGNQPQHFGDGTRLSIL.

This chain links TRBV7-8 with TRBJ2-2; TRBD1 might be the D (5 bases). Between the trimmed V and J ends, which lost 1 base and 7 bases, there was a span of 28 bases. Germline V gene data show CDR1 as SGHVS and CDR2 as FQNEAQ. CDR3 length: 20 amino acids. CDR3 region: CASSLGFGIAGSFGGGELFF. CDR3 in DNA: TGTGCCAGCAGCTTAGGTTTTGGTATAGCAGGGTCCTTTGGTGGCGGGGAGCTGTTTTTT.

This chain joins TRBV27 and TRBJ2-7; 8 bases map to TRBD2. There are 14 residues in the CDR3. Trimming at V came to 6 bases and at J to 4 bases, leaving 8 bases not matched to a gene. Germline assignment: CDR1 MNHEY and CDR2 SMNVEV (reference sequence). The CDR3 DNA is TGTGCCAGCAGGTTGGCGGCTAGCGGGTACGAGCAGTACTTC. Protein: CASRLAASGYEQYF.

This rearrangement joins TRBV28 to TRBJ2-7; D unresolved. In germline, CDR1 is MDHEN, CDR2 SYDVKM. The CDR3 runs to 13 residues. The V end was cut by 2 bases, the J end by 6 bases, with 11 bases between. CDR3 DNA: TGTGCCAGCAGTTTAGTTTCAGAGGTCGAGCAGTACTTC. It codes for CASSLVSEVEQYF.

The chain couples TRBV9 to TRBJ2-1, with D possibly being TRBD2 (5 bases). Trimming cost V 3 bases and J 9 bases, with 10 bases left between them. Germline V CDR1 and CDR2: SGDLS, YYNGEE. The CDR3 length is 12 residues. The CDR3 nucleotides are TGTGCCAGCAGCGGACTCGGAGGTGAGCAGTTCTTC. It yields the protein CASSGLGGEQFF.

The sample holds a few counts of this clone. V and J are TRBV6-1 and TRBJ1-5; D gene ambiguous. The CDR3 extends over 14 amino acids. CDR1 and CDR2 from the germline V gene are MNHNS and SASEGT. Trimming pared 3 bases from V and 2 bases from J, leaving 8 bases between. The CDR3 protein is CASSDRQGNQPQHF. In DNA form, the CDR3 reads TGTGCCAGCAGTGACAGGCAGGGCAATCAGCCCCAGCATTTT.

The CDR3 region has the DNA TGCAGCGTTGGGGGTAGCGGGAGACTAGGCAATGAGCAGTTCTTC. It encodes CSVGGSGRLGNEQFF. The chain is built from TRBV29-1 and TRBJ2-1; 9 nucleotides align to TRBD2. Germline CDR1 reads SQVTM; CDR2 reads ANQGSEA. This CDR3 comprises 15 residues. Unmatched junction bases numbered 10, after V lost 4 bases and J lost 6 bases.

The V gene is TRBV10-2, the J gene TRBJ1-4; the D is unclear. In germline, CDR1 is WSHSY, CDR2 SAAADI. CDR3 size: 14 residues. The V and J ends lost 8 bases and 5 bases respectively, with 15 bases between them. CDR3 sequence: CASGVGGFNEKLFF. The CDR3 DNA reads as TGCGCCAGCGGCGTGGGCGGATTCAATGAAAAACTGTTTTTT.

DNA of the CDR3: TGTGCCAGCTCCCAGGGACAGGCTTATAATTCACCCCTCCACTTT. Residues: CASSQGQAYNSPLHF. The chain couples TRBV18 to TRBJ1-6; 8 bases fit TRBD1. In germline, CDR1 is KGHSH, CDR2 LQKENI. Trimming removed 6 bases from V and 4 bases from J; junction bases left unmatched: 5. This CDR3 region has 15 residues.

This rearrangement joins TRBV6-5 to TRBJ1-4; no clear D gene. V was cut by 9 bases and J by 8 bases, with 10 bases left in between. Per the germline V gene, CDR1 is MNHEY and CDR2 is SVGAGI. This CDR3 comprises 11 residues. The chain's CDR3 is CASGVGEKLFF. The DNA of the CDR3 is TGTGCCAGTGGGGTTGGGGAAAAACTGTTTTTT.

The V and J genes are TRBV6-1 and TRBJ2-7, with D possibly matching TRBD1 (5 bases). CDR3 size: 15 residues. The ends were cut back, 2 bases at V and 6 bases at J, with 17 bases in the middle. Germline loops: CDR1 MNHNS, CDR2 SASEGT. Here the CDR3 reads CASSEQGPSSSEQYF. In DNA form, the CDR3 reads TGTGCCAGCAGTGAACAGGGCCCCTCTTCTTCCGAGCAGTACTTC.

The gene calls are TRBV5-6 and TRBJ1-6; D not resolved. Between the trimmed V and J ends, which lost 9 bases and 2 bases, there was a span of 12 bases. The CDR3 sequence is 14 residues long. CDR1 is SGHDT, CDR2 YYEEEE, per germline. CDR3 region: CATQISTYNSPLHF. The CDR3, as DNA: TGTGCCACCCAAATTAGCACCTATAATTCACCCCTCCACTTT. Full variable domain (rest looked up from reference TRBV5-6 and TRBJ1-6): DAGVTQSPTHLIKTRGQQVTLRCSPKSGHDTVSWYQQALGQGPQFIFQYYEEEERQRGNFPDRFSGHQFPNYSSELNVNALLLGDSALYLCATQISTYNSPLHFGNGTRLTVT.